These T cell receptor beta chains were read from a single sample in a study of technical replicates of blood from four donors. The table came from immunoSEQ multiplex PCR; TCRdb's copy has only in-frame clones and leaves some out. The sample has more than 60,000 clones, around 87% seen once. Sequencing was done on a sample of PBMCs. These receptors came from a human donor in good health. Some clones in this sample may be carry-over from other donors' samples. Both conserved end residues are part of each CDR3. Not every row has a clone size; where given, it reads once, few, many or a size class.

>NA|TRBJ2-5|TRBV29-1
CSVEYRDYQETQYF
>NA|TRBJ2-1|TRBV28
CASGQGGRGEQFF
>NA|TRBJ2-3|TRBV5-1
CASSPGSSGGNTQYF
>NA|TRBJ1-1|TRBV4-2
CASSPRSGDTEAFF
>NA|TRBJ2-2|TRBV19
CASSKGLAGAGLNTGELFF
>medium-sized|TRBJ1-2|TRBV5-8
CASSFPGANYGYTF
>NA|TRBJ2-5|TRBV7-9
CASSSGDGTQYF
>NA|TRBJ1-1|TRBV14
CASSQPGGGTEAFF
>NA|TRBJ1-4|TRBV4-2
CASSQVMVVRTNEKLFF
>NA|TRBJ2-3|TRBV6-4
CASSDSASRGDTQYF
>NA|TRBJ1-2|TRBV4-3
CASSQDATTNYGYTF
>NA|TRBJ1-4|TRBV25-1
CASRGQMSNEKLFF
>NA|TRBJ1-1|TRBV7-9
CASSLGGVNTEAFF
>NA|TRBJ1-2|TRBV4-1
CASSQGQGLSNGYTF
>NA|TRBJ1-5|TRBV5-1
CASSTGEGQPQHF
>NA|TRBJ2-2|TRBV10-3
CAIRATSGGQNTGELFF
>NA|TRBJ2-5|TRBV4-1
CASSPGGTAQETQYF
>NA|TRBJ2-7|TRBV7-6
CASSNSGGYEQYF
>NA|TRBJ2-2|TRBV4-1
CASSLRTENTGELFF
>NA|TRBJ2-7|TRBV4-2
CASSLFRGQYEQYF
>NA|TRBJ1-2|TRBV5-6
CASSFLGQGLLGYGYTF
>NA|TRBJ1-5|TRBV7-8
CASSFLEGTPDQPQHF
>NA|TRBJ2-3|TRBV7-9
CASSTNVGLAAVTQYF
>NA|TRBJ2-7|TRBV5-1
CASSAGLAGAPFYEQYF
>few|TRBJ1-2|TRBV18
CASSPNRDIYGYTF
>few|TRBJ1-2|TRBV30
CAWNRGMNYGYTF
>NA|TRBJ2-7|TRBV9
CASSVSGTGGYEQYF
>NA|TRBJ1-1|TRBV6-5
CASSLQGFVTEAFF
>few|TRBJ2-5|TRBV7-2
CASSTLGTPLETQYF
>NA|TRBJ2-7|TRBV2
CASSGTPTDLLAAYEQYF
>NA|TRBJ1-5|TRBV6-5
CASSYGASNQPQHF
>NA|TRBJ2-2|TRBV6-5
CASSRSGRSGELFF
>NA|TRBJ2-7|TRBV6-5
CASRGGGEQYF
>NA|TRBJ1-2|TRBV6-6
CASTNAGVDVYGYTF
>NA|TRBJ1-1|TRBV7-2
CASSLTGIHTEAFF
>NA|TRBJ2-2|TRBV27
CASRLAGNTGELFF
>NA|TRBJ2-7|TRBV20-1
CSAVSSYEQYF
>NA|TRBJ1-1|TRBV7-3
CASSTDRNTEAFF
>NA|TRBJ1-5|TRBV5-6
CASSFLQSNQPQHF
>NA|TRBJ2-7|TRBV6-5
CASSYSGLAGVQYF
>NA|TRBJ1-2|TRBV19
CASSVTGTDGYTF
>NA|TRBJ1-2|TRBV7-2
CASSRQFNYGYTF
>NA|TRBJ2-2|TRBV19
CASSIVWTSGFTGELFF
>NA|TRBJ2-7|TRBV18
CASSPGQGPGYEQYF
>NA|TRBJ2-5|TRBV2
CASSVTSGGGTQYF
>NA|TRBJ2-1|TRBV2
CASSQDKSSYNEQFF
>NA|TRBJ2-3|TRBV4-2
CASSPDTFTDTQYF
>NA|TRBJ1-6|TRBV7-9
CASSPRDSINSPLHF
>NA|TRBJ1-1|TRBV27
CASSLGPDTEAFF
>NA|TRBJ2-5|TRBV30
CAWSVGGSRETQYF
>NA|TRBJ2-3|TRBV5-4
CASSSGTSGSVYTQYF
>NA|TRBJ2-7|TRBV7-9
CASGLAGYEQYF
>NA|TRBJ1-2|TRBV10-3
CAISAPREEKANYGYTF
>NA|TRBJ2-2|TRBV19
CASSIPGWGTGELFF
>NA|TRBJ2-3|TRBV7-9
CASSPRGPDTQYF
>NA|TRBJ2-2|TRBV5-1
CASSPGTSNTGELFF
>NA|TRBJ1-1|TRBV18
CASSPSEANTEAFF